This TCR beta chain was sequenced for a study of blood T cell repertoires in COVID-19. About the research overall: The samples span acute and convalescent COVID-19 from the United States, Italy and Spain. Sample material is recorded as cDNA or gDNA derived from T cells, B-cell-depleted T cells, or PBMCs.

V gave up 3 bases and J gave up 2 bases, with 14 bases separating them. Germline CDR1 is MNHEY and CDR2 is SMNVEV (reference sequence). This CDR3 contains 15 residues. Methods used by the authors: Using reference gene primer amplification, nucleated cell counts were estimated. The data were produced by immunoSEQ multiplex PCR, yet TCRdb's version contains in-frame clones alone and is incomplete. V, J and clone size were drawn from that table, and D and trimming were deduced from the DNA. Of hundreds of thousands of clones detected, approximately 90% appear once; the ten largest clones hold around 3%.

The sequenced sample consisted of peripheral blood. This clonotype was obtained from a man between 18 and 35 years old with active or convalescent COVID-19. The rearrangement links TRBV27 to TRBJ2-7, with D perhaps matching TRBD2 (5 bases). DNA of the CDR3: TGTGCCAGCAGTTTGGGTCGGGAAACGGCCTACGAGCAGTACTTC. This sequence encodes CASSLGRETAYEQYF.